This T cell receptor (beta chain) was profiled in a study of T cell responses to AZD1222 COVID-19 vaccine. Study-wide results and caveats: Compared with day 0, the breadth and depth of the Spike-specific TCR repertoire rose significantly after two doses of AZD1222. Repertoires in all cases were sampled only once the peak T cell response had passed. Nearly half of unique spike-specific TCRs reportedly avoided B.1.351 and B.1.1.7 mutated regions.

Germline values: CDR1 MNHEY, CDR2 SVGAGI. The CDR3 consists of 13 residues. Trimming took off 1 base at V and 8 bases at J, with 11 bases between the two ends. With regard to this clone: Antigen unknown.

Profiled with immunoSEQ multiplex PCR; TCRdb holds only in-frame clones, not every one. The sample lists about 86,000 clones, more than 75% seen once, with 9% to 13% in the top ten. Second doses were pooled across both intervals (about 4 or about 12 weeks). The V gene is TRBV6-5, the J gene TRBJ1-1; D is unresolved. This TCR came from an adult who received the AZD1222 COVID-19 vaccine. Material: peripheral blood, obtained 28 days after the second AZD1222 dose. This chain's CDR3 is CASSYLTATEAFF. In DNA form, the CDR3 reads TGTGCCAGCAGTTACTTGACGGCTACCGAAGCTTTCTTT.